These 13 T cell receptor beta chains share one sample of origin, sequenced in a study of blood T cell repertoires in COVID-19. Profiled with immunoSEQ multiplex PCR; TCRdb holds only in-frame clones, not every one. In the table there are around 200,000 clones, just under 90% of which are singletons. The sequencing sample was made of peripheral blood. The receptors were sampled from a man younger than 35 with active or convalescent COVID-19.

The count of this clone is one. The chain carries TRBV10-2 and TRBJ2-7, with D tentatively TRBD1 (6 bases). V dropped 9 bases and J dropped 9 bases, with 15 bases sitting between them. Per germline, CDR1 WSHSY and CDR2 SAAADI. CDR3 length: 11 residues. CDR3 DNA sequence: TGCGCCAGTGGTGTGGGGACATGGCAGTACGTC. It encodes CASGVGTWQYV.

The genes are TRBV28 and TRBJ1-4; TRBD1 aligns across 8 bases. Per the germline V gene, CDR1 is MDHEN and CDR2 is SYDVKM. Unmatched junction bases numbered 6, after V lost 6 bases and J lost 6 bases. This CDR3 comprises 14 residues. This chain's CDR3 is CASRSGGGYEKLFF. CDR3 coding DNA: TGTGCCAGCAGGTCAGGGGGCGGGTATGAAAAACTGTTTTTT.

The chain employs TRBV4-1 and TRBJ1-1; D call uncertain. Germline values: CDR1 MGHRA, CDR2 YSYEKL. This CDR3 is 15 amino acids long. Trimming left V 1 base short and J 2 bases short, with 11 bases between. CDR3 amino acids: CASSQGGERNTEAFF. CDR3 nucleotides: TGCGCCAGCAGCCAAGGTGGTGAGAGAAACACTGAAGCTTTCTTT.

The CDR3 reads CASSGGQGPEAFF. CDR3 coding DNA: TGTGCCAGCAGCGGGGGACAGGGGCCTGAAGCTTTCTTT. The chain employs TRBV11-3 and TRBJ1-1; the match to TRBD1 covers 10 bases. This CDR3 contains 13 residues. Trimming cost V 5 bases and J 6 bases; bases outside gene matches: 3. The V gene's germline CDR1 is SGHNT and CDR2 YENEEA.

V is TRBV10-2 and J is TRBJ1-1; D is uncertain. The CDR3 loop spans 12 amino acids. The V gene's germline CDR1 is WSHSY and CDR2 SAAADI. The ends were cut back, 3 bases at V and 9 bases at J, with 11 bases in the middle. In nucleotides, the CDR3 is TGCGCCAGCAGTGATGGTGCGAGGAAAGCTTTCTTT. It encodes CASSDGARKAFF.

The V call is TRBV6-5, the J call TRBJ1-5; a possible D gene is TRBD1 (6 bases). V was clipped by 6 bases and J by 6 bases, with 12 bases between them. The V gene's germline CDR1 is MNHEY and CDR2 SVGAGI. The CDR3 has 13 amino acids. The CDR3 DNA follows: TGTGCCAGCAGCCCCTCCAGGGGTCAGCCCCAGCATTTT. Residues: CASSPSRGQPQHF.

V is TRBV10-1 and J is TRBJ1-6, with D hard to call. The V gene lost 0 bases and the J gene lost 6 bases, with 12 bases spanning the gap. Germline CDR1 WNHNN, CDR2 SYGVQD (reference sequence). The CDR3 totals 16 residues. The CDR3 DNA reads TGCGCCAGCAGTGAGTCGGTCGAGTCACCTAATTCACCCCTCCACTTT. Amino acids: CASSESVESPNSPLHF.

V and J are TRBV7-9 and TRBJ1-2; D might be TRBD1 (6 bases). The V gene's germline CDR1 is SEHNR and CDR2 FQNEAQ (reference sequence). The V and J ends lost 7 bases and 5 bases respectively, with 20 bases between them. The CDR3 loop spans 15 amino acids. Here the CDR3 DNA reads TGTGCCAGCACCCCCCTTCCGGGGGGCGATTATGGCTACACCTTC. Its protein product is CASTPLPGGDYGYTF.

This clone was counted a few times. This sequence joins TRBV7-2 and TRBJ1-4, with 7 bases identical to TRBD1. Germline V gene sequence: CDR1 SGHTA, CDR2 FQGNSA. V shed 1 base and J 7 bases; nucleotides not matched to a gene: 6. The CDR3 is 15 amino acids. For the CDR3, the DNA is TGTGCCAGCAGCTTAGGGGCAGGGGGTGCTGAAAAACTGTTTTTT. Its protein product is CASSLGAGGAEKLFF.

With respect to this clone: The same CDR3 arises from other DNA sequences in this sample as well. This chain links TRBV30 with TRBJ1-1, with D tentatively TRBD1 (5 bases). V gave up 3 bases and J gave up 2 bases, with 7 bases separating them. Germline CDR1 is GTSNPN and CDR2 is SVGIG (reference sequence). The CDR3 contains 12 residues. CDR3 region: CAWRTGNTEAFF. CDR3 in DNA: TGTGCCTGGAGAACAGGTAACACTGAAGCTTTCTTT.

The chain has TRBV7-9 and TRBJ1-1; D is undetermined. Deletions cut 6 bases from V and 0 bases from J, with 8 bases between. The CDR3 is made up of 13 amino acids. Germline V gene data show CDR1 as SEHNR and CDR2 as FQNEAQ (reference sequence). The CDR3 is CASRNTMNTEAFF. CDR3 coding DNA: TGTGCCAGCAGGAATACTATGAACACTGAAGCTTTCTTT.

This clone was recorded at least ten times. Other DNA variants within this sample encode the same CDR3. The CDR3 reads CASSQGANYGYTF. The CDR3 DNA reads TGTGCCAGCAGCCAAGGAGCTAACTATGGCTACACCTTC. The chain combines TRBV14 with TRBJ1-2; D unresolved. Per the germline V gene, CDR1 is SGHDN and CDR2 is FVKESK. The V gene lost 1 base and the J gene lost 0 bases, with 3 bases spanning the gap. The CDR3 is 13 amino acids.

The V gene is TRBV29-1, the J gene TRBJ2-2, with 7 positions matching TRBD2. Germline CDR1 is SQVTM and CDR2 is ANQGSEA. The V gene end was trimmed by 3 bases and the J gene end by 2 bases; junction bases not matched to a gene: 6. The CDR3 runs to 15 residues. CDR3 nucleotides: TGCAGCGTTGAGCTCGCGGGAGACAACACCGGGGAGCTGTTTTTT. It yields the protein CSVELAGDNTGELFF.